This T cell receptor beta chain was captured in a study of blood T cells in healthy people across ages (dated by TCRdb to the mid-2010s). Background on the whole study: In model experiments, roughly one uniquely barcoded TCR beta cDNA molecule per two T cells was captured by template switching. Donors were grouped into four age groups: young (average roughly 15 years), middle-aged (around 39), aged (62) and long-lived (about 90). The study analyzed two additional independent replicas of 1 million unique cDNA reads from the same blood draw for two donors, one aged 18 to 29 and one aged 80 or older. The study measured age-related changes in TCR beta repertoire diversity using deep sequencing normalized with unique cDNA molecular identifiers. What the authors observed across the whole study: Conclusive comparison of naive and antigen-experienced compartments was prevented by the profiling of bulk unsorted PBMCs. Because donor CMV infection status was unknown, age-related changes in expanded clonotypes were potentially confounded. As age increased, observed TCR beta diversity per million T cells dropped in a roughly linear way, and a significant reduction was already evident by age about 40. A strong correlation was found between observed TCR beta diversity and the percentage of naive T cells measured by flow cytometry. The long-lived group showed more naive CD4+ T cells, fewer expanded clones and increased TCR diversity than the aged group, suggesting age selection. Total diversity estimates from one million sequenced T cells were considered lower bounds and underestimates.

Notes on this clonotype: Its antigen specificity is not known. No clone much larger than this one lies a single base away; base qualities are absent.

The roughly 39 donors, aged roughly 6 to 100 years, were systemically healthy Caucasian individuals from Russia. Approximately 9.3 milliliters of peripheral blood were collected from each donor into EDTA-treated Vacutainer tubes. PBMCs were isolated by Ficoll-Paque density-gradient centrifugation, with at least 6 million obtained per sample. Total RNA was extracted from PBMCs with Trizol reagent, with at least 6 micrograms obtained per sample. For every donor, flow cytometry on a PBMC aliquot measured the percentage of naive CD45RAhigh/CD27high T cells. The V end gives up 5 bases and the J end 5 bases, leaving 26 bases in the junction not matched to a gene. Including the terminal cysteine and phenylalanine, the CDR3 comprises 21 residues. The DNA shown is the 63-base CDR3, in frame from base 1. CDR1 SGHRS and CDR2 YFSETQ are derived from the germline V gene. The library was prepared using 5' RACE. Sequenced on an Illumina HiSeq 2500. The second PCR ran for about 6 to 12 cycles and used a J-beta primer mix along with a sample-barcoded 5' primer. A template-switch 5' adaptor carrying 12 random nucleotides introduced a unique molecular identifier onto each TCR beta cDNA molecule. Each sample yielded at least 2.5 million CDR3-containing paired-end reads. First-strand cDNA synthesis was performed from all RNA using the Mint cDNA synthesis kit, with priming by a TRBC-specific oligonucleotide. All cDNA was treated with uracil-DNA glycosylase and then went through a first 18-cycle PCR with the universal primers M1SS and BC2_uni_R. Regarding the original processing steps: For normalization, 1 million high-quality reads, each with a distinct molecular identifier, were randomly selected from each sample. Reads with shared molecular identifiers were discarded instead of being binned into consensus sequences. MiTCR, with a Q25 quality threshold and the strictest error-elimination algorithm, was used for CDR3 identification, clonotype clustering and error correction. Lower-bound total TCR beta diversity was estimated with a nonparametric unseen species model using Euler transformation. Clones were called with MiXCR by TCRdb after fastp trimmed the public reads at Q25, and only in-frame beta chains were retained. For every CDR3 protein sequence, its rows merge into one entry that carries the most common genes and DNA. The V and J calls here are based on TCRdb, not the publication. The sample includes about 500,000 distinct CDR3 sequences, with less than 25% observed a single time. The ten largest make up around 10% of the sample.

Another study also made use of these data, one on T cells of mothers and their children. As the second publication notes: Nine systemically healthy Caucasian individuals served as donors, namely three mothers together with their six children. cDNA synthesis consumed the entire amount of extracted RNA, loaded at 1.5 ug RNA in each 15 ul reaction. In the second PCR, sample barcodes and 2-4 random nucleotides were introduced via the M1S primer. Over 9 million TCR beta CDR3 reads were obtained for each mother, and 2.5 million to 3 million reads were obtained for each child. Thymic selection shapes the output of TCR recombination in a similar way in related and unrelated pairs, and inherited differences have a minor effect. Normalized repertoire overlap was always found to be slightly, but never significantly, higher in related mother-child pairs than in unrelated mother-child pairs. Persistent microchimeric T cell clones were not detected, at a sensitivity of around 99 clones per million clonotypes. To look for features that set related mother-child pairs apart from unrelated individuals, the researchers ran deep NGS to compare the TCR beta repertoires of mothers and children. Mothers averaged about 40 +/- 4 years of age and children averaged approximately 11 +/- 4 years. After adapter ligation with NEBNext reagents, the libraries were sequenced on Illumina HiSeq 2000 with 100+100 nt paired-end reads. To prevent cross-contamination, the mother and child libraries were prepared a month apart and were sequenced in separate runs. For each donor, somewhere between roughly 500,000 and 2,100,000 distinct TCR beta clonotypes were identified. Naive TCR beta clonotypes were estimated from low-frequency clonotypes matched to each donor's FACS-determined naive share, without sorting.

The rearranged chain carries TRBV5-1 and TRBJ2-3; 10 nucleotides in the junction match TRBD2. The sequenced sample consisted of blood. The TCR originated in a boy younger than 18 in good health. The CDR3 loop reads CASSPNWASGGRRASGDTQYF. The sequenced DNA: TGCGCCAGCAGTCCAAACTGGGCTAGCGGGGGCCGAAGAGCGTCCGGAGATACGCAGTATTTT. The variable domain in full, with residues beyond the CDR3 obtained from the reference TRBV5-1 and TRBJ2-3 genes, is KAGVTQTPRYLIKTRGQQVTLSCSPISGHRSVSWYQQTPGQGLQFLFEYFSETQRNKGNFPGRFSGRQFSNSRSEMNVSTLELGDSALYLCASSPNWASGGRRASGDTQYFGPGTRLTVL.